This TCR beta chain was sequenced in a study of regulatory T cells in long-lasting Graves disease. Time point meaning: newly diagnosed GD, antithyroid drugs for less than 3 months. The TCR library was made from RNA that had been extracted from PBMCs in TRIzol. To make TCR beta libraries, researchers used iRepertoire HTBI primers and Arm-PCR of CDR3 regions. TCRdb recomputed calls from the multiplex PCR reads with MiXCR, one row per CDR3 protein. The sample records about 560,000 distinct CDR3 sequences, 15% to 20% being singletons. Between the trimmed V and J ends, which lost 1 base and 0 bases, there was a span of 6 bases. Germline V gives CDR1 GTSNPN, CDR2 SVGIG (reference sequence). This CDR3 has 13 residues. This clonotype was counted ten times or more. The same sample was also used in a study of T cells in Graves' hyperthyroidism and ophthalmopathy.

The rearrangement joins TRBV30 to TRBJ1-1; TRBD1 is a possible D gene (5 bases). This TCR derives from a man between 18 and 35 years old with Graves disease. The sequences come from peripheral blood mononuclear cells (PBMCs), collected at new diagnosis, from a patient treated with antithyroid drugs. The CDR3 bases are TGTGCCTGGAGTGGACAGATGAACACTGAAGCTTTCTTT. Its protein is CAWSGQMNTEAFF.